This T cell receptor (beta chain) was retrieved from a study of prognosis after radiotherapy for stage I lung cancer. Study background: As radiotherapy, SBRT was administered in 3 to 5 fractions with a biologically effective dose of at least 100 Gy.

This clonotype was found many times. Its antigen is as yet unknown. Overall study results and limits: It is unknown whether the expanded TCR clones recognize the tumor. Patients with metastases reportedly showed TRBV and TRBJ gene usage that differed from patients without metastases.

From genomic DNA, TCR beta CDR3 was amplified by two-round multiplex PCR. First-round PCR employed TRBV- and TRBJ-specific primers for each gene. TCRdb ran MiXCR on the multiplex PCR reads and lists one entry per CDR3 protein. The sample consists of fewer than 35,000 distinct CDR3 sequences, roughly 30% of them appearing once. CDR1 and CDR2 from the germline V gene are MNHEY and SVGAGI. The junction had 3 bases not matched to a gene; V was cut back by 3 bases and J by 4 bases. This CDR3 spans 16 amino acids. The source is a donor over 45 with non-small cell lung cancer. This rearrangement joins TRBV6-5 to TRBJ2-1; the match to TRBD2 covers 13 bases. The sample was PBMCs, taken before or after stereotactic body radiation therapy (not recorded which). The CDR3 is CASSYPGLAGYNEQFF. The CDR3 DNA reads TGTGCCAGCAGTTATCCGGGACTAGCGGGGTACAATGAGCAGTTCTTC.